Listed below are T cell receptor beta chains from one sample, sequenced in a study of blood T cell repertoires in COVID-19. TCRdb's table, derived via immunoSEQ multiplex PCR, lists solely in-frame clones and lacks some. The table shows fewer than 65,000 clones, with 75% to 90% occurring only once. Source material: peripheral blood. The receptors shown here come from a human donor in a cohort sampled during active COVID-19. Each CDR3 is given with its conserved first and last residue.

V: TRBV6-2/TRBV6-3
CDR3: CASSYGTGKSGYTF

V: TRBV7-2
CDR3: CASSPPGATTDTQYF

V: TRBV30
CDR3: CARTRGGQRETQYF

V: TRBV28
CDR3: CASRLGHPNTEAFF

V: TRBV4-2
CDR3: CASSQEAGGEGKNIQYF

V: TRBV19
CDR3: CASCPGTYNTEAFF

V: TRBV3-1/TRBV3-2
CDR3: CASSQVPSGFYEQYF

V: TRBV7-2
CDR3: CASSFSGGVDTQYF

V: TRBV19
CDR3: CASSSQAGGANTGELFF

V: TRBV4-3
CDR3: CASSHGSRDTPEPQHF

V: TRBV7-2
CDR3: CASADRGGPDTQYF

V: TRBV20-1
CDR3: CSAEQGDTQYF

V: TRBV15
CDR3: CATSRARGGTEAFF

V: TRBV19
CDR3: CASSIDRGTEAFF

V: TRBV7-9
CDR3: CASRALHATNEKLFF

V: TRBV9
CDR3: CASSVDGIYYGYTF

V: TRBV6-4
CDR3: CASSPSTSNTGELFF